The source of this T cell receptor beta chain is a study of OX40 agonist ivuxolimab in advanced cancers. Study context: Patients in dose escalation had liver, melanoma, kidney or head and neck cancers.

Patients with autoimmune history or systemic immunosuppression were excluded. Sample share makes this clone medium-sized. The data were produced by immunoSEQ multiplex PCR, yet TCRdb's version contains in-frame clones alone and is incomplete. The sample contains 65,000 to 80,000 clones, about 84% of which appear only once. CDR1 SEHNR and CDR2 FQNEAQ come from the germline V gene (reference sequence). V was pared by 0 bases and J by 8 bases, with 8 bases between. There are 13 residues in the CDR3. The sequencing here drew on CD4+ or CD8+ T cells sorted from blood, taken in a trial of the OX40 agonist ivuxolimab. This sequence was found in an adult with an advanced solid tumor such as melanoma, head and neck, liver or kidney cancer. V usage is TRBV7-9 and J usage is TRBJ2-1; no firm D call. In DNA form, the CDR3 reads TGTGCCAGCAGCTTAGCGGAATGGGATGAGCAGTTCTTC. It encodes CASSLAEWDEQFF.